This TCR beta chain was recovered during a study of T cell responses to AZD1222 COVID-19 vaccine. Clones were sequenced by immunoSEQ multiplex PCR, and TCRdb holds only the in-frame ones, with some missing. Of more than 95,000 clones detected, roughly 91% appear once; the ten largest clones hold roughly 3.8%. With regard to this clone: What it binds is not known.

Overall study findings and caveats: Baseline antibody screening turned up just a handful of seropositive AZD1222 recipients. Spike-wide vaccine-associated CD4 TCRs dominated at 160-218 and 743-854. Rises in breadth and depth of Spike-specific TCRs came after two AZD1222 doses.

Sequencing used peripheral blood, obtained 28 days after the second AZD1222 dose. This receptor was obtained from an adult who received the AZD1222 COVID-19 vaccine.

This CDR3 is CASSPGGRGNTIYF. The CDR3 DNA follows: TGTGCCAGCAGCCCGGGTGGGCGAGGAAACACCATATATTTT. The rearrangement uses TRBV7-2 and TRBJ1-3; D unclear. Germline values: CDR1 SGHTA, CDR2 FQGNSA. V was clipped by 5 bases and J by 4 bases, with 12 bases between them. This CDR3 has 14 amino acids.